This T cell receptor (beta chain) was captured by sequencing in a study of blood T cell repertoires in COVID-19. Study-wide context: Samples came from the United States, Italy and Spain, spanning acute and convalescent COVID-19. PBMCs, B-cell-depleted T cells, or T cells were the source of the cDNA or gDNA that made up the material.

Germline CDR1 SGHRS, CDR2 YFSETQ. V lost 0 bases to trimming and J lost 7 bases; unmatched junction nucleotides: 5. This CDR3 spans 15 amino acids. Original processing methods: Scientists estimated how many nucleated cells there were by amplifying reference gene primers. Data came from immunoSEQ multiplex PCR; TCRdb stores just in-frame clones and leaves some out. The V and J calls and the clone size are those of that table, but D and trimming were determined from the DNA. This table has tens of thousands of clones, roughly four fifths appearing once. Only one count was recorded for this clone. The rearrangement uses TRBV5-1 and TRBJ2-1; 9 bases align to TRBD1. Sequenced input: peripheral blood. The receptor was derived from a woman older than 75 with acute or convalescent COVID-19. CDR3 loop: CASSLDGTGWNEQFF. The CDR3 nucleotides read TGCGCCAGCAGCTTGGACGGGACAGGGTGGAATGAGCAGTTCTTC.